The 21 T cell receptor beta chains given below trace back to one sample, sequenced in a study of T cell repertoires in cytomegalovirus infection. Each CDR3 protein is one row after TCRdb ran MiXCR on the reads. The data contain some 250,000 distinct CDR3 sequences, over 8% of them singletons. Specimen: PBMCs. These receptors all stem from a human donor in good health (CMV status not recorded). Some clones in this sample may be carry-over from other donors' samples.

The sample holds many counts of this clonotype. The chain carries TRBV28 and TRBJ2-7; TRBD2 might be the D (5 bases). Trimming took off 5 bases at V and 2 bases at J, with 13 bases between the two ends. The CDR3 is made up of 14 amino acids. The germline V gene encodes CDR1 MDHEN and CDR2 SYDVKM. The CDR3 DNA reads TGTGCCAGCAGTCCCCCGAGGGCCCCCTACGAGCAGTACTTC. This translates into CASSPPRAPYEQYF.

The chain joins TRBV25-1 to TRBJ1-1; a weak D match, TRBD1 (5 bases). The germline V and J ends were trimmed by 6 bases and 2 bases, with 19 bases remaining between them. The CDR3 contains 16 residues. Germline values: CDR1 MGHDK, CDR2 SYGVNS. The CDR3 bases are TGTGCCAGCAGCGACACTCACCGGGGCTTCAACACTGAAGCTTTCTTT. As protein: CASSDTHRGFNTEAFF.

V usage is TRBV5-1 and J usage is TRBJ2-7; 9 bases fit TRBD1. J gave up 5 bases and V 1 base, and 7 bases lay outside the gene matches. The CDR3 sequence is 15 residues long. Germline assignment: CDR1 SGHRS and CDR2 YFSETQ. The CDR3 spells CASSLKLTGGHEQYF. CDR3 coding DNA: TGCGCCAGCAGCTTGAAACTTACAGGGGGCCACGAGCAGTACTTC.

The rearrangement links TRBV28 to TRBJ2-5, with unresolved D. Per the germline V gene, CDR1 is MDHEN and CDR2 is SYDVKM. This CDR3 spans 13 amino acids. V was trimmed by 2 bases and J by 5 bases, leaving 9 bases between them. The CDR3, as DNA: TGTGCCAGCAGTTTACCCGCGCGGGAGACCCAGTACTTC. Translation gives CASSLPARETQYF.

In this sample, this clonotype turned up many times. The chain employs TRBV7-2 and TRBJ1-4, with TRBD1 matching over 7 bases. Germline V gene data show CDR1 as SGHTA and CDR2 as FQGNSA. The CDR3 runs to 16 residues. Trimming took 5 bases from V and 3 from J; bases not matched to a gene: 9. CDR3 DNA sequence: TGTGCCAGCAGCACGAGAGGGGGGACAGCTAATGAAAAACTGTTTTTT. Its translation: CASSTRGGTANEKLFF. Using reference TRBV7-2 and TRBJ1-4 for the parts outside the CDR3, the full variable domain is GAGVSQSPSNKVTEKGKDVELRCDPISGHTALYWYRQSLGQGLEFLIYFQGNSAPDKSGLPSDRFSAERTGGSVSTLTIQRTQQEDSAVYLCASSTRGGTANEKLFFGSGTQLSVL.

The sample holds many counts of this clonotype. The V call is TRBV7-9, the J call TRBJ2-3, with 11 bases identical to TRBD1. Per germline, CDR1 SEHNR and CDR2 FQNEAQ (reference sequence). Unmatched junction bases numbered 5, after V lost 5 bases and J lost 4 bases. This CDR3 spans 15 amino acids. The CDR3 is CASSRTGGSPDTQYF. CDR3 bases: TGTGCCAGCAGCCGGACAGGGGGCAGCCCAGATACGCAGTATTTT.

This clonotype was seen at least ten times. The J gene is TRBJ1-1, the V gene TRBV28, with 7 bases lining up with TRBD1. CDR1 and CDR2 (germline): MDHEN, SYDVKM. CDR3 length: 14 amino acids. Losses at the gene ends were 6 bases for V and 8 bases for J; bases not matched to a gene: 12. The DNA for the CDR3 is TGTGCCAGCAGCCAAACACCGGACAGGTCCGAAGCTTTCTTT. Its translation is CASSQTPDRSEAFF. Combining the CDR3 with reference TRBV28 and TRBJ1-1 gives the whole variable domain DVKVTQSSRYLVKRTGEKVFLECVQDMDHENMFWYRQDPGLGLRLIYFSYDVKMKEKGDIPEGYSVSREKKERFSLILESASTNQTSMYLCASSQTPDRSEAFFGQGTRLTVV.

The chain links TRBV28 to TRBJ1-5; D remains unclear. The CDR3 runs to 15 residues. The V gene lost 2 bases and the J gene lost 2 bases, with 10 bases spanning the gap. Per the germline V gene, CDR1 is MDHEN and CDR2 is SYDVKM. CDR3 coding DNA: TGTGCCAGCAGTTTACTTGGGATTGGCAATCAGCCCCAGCATTTT. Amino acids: CASSLLGIGNQPQHF.

This chain's CDR3 is CSALLEGSYNEQFF. The CDR3 DNA reads TGCAGTGCTTTACTCGAGGGGTCCTACAATGAGCAGTTCTTC. The genes are TRBV20-1 and TRBJ2-1; either TRBD1 or TRBD2 may fit D (5 bases each). This CDR3 region has 14 residues. The germline V gene has CDR1 DFQATT and CDR2 SNEGSKA (reference sequence). Trimming took 5 bases from V and 1 from J, leaving 12 bases between them.

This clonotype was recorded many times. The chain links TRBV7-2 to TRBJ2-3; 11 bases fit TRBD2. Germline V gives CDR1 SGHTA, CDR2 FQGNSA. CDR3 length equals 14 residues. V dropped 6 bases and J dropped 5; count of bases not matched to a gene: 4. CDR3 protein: CASRPGLAGDTQYF. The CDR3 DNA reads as TGTGCCAGCAGACCCGGACTAGCGGGAGATACGCAGTATTTT.

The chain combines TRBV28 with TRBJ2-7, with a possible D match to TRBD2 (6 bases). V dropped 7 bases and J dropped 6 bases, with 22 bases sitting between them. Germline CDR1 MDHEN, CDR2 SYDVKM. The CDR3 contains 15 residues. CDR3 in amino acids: CASTPPTGVRFEQYF. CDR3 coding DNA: TGTGCCAGCACCCCCCCGACGGGGGTTCGTTTCGAGCAGTACTTC.

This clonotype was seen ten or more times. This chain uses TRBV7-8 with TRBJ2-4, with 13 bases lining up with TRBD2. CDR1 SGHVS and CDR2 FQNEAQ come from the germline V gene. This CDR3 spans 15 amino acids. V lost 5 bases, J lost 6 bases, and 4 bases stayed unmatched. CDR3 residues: CASSPGTSGANIQYF. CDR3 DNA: TGTGCCAGCAGCCCAGGGACTAGCGGGGCAAACATTCAGTACTTC.

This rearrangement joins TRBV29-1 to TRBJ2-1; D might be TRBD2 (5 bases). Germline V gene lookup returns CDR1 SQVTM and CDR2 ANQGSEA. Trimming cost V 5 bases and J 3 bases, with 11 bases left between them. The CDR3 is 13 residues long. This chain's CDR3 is CSVIGVRYNEQFF. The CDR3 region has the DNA TGCAGCGTTATCGGGGTGCGCTACAATGAGCAGTTCTTC.

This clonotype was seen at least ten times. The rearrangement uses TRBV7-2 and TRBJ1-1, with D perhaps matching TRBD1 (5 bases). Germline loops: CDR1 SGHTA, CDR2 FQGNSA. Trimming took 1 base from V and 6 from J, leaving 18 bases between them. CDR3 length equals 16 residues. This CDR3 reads CASSLGLGLGYPEAFF. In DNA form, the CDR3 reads TGTGCCAGCAGCTTAGGTCTGGGGCTGGGGTATCCTGAAGCTTTCTTT.

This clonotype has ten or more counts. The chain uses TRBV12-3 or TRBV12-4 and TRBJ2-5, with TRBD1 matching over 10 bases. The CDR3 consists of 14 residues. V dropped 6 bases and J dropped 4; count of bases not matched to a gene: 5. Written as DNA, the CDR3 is TGTGCCAGCAGCCCCCGGGACAGGGGAGAGACCCAGTACTTC. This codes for CASSPRDRGETQYF.

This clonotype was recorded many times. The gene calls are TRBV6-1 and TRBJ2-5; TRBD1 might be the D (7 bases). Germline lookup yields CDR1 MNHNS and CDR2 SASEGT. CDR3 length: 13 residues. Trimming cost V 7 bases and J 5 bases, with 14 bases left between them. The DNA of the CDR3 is TGTGCCAGCACCGGACAGGCGGGGGAGACCCAGTACTTC. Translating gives CASTGQAGETQYF.

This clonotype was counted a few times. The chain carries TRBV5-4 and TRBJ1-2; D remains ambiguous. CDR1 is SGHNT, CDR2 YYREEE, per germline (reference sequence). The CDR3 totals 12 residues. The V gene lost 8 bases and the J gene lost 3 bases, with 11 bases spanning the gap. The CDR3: CASAGSDYGYTF. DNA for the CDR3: TGTGCCAGTGCGGGGAGCGACTATGGCTACACCTTC.

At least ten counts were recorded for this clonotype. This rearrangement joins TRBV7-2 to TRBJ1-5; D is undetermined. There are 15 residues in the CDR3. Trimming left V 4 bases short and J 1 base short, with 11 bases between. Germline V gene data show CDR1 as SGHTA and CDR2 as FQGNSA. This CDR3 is CASSSGGTSNQPQHF. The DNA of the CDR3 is TGTGCCAGCAGCTCAGGTGGTACGAGCAATCAGCCCCAGCATTTT.

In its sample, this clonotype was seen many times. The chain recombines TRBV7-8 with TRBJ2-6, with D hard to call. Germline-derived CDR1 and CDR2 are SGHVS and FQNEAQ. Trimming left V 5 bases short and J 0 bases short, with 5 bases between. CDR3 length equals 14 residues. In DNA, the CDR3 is TGTGCCAGCAGCAAGTTCTCTGGGGCCAACGTCCTGACTTTC. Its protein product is CASSKFSGANVLTF.

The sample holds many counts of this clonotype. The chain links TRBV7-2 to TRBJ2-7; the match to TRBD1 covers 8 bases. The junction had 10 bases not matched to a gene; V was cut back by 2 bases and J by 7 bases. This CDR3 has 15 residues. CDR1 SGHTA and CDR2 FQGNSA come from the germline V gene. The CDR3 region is CASSLKSQGAGEQYF. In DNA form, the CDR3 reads TGTGCCAGCAGCTTAAAGTCCCAGGGGGCGGGGGAGCAGTACTTC.

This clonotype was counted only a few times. The CDR3 loop reads CASSPQMPRRETEAFF. The DNA of the CDR3 is TGTGCCAGCTCACCCCAAATGCCCCGCCGGGAGACTGAAGCTTTCTTT. The chain carries TRBV18 and TRBJ1-1; D call uncertain. The CDR3 extends over 16 amino acids. Between the trimmed V and J ends, which lost 3 bases and 5 bases, there was a span of 19 bases. Looked up from germline, CDR1 is KGHSH and CDR2 is LQKENI.